This TCR beta chain was obtained from a study of T cells expressing NK-cell markers. The CDR3 sequence is 14 residues long. Germline V gene lookup returns CDR1 SEHNR and CDR2 FQNEAQ (reference sequence). TCRdb reprocessed the 5' RACE reads and keeps a single row for each CDR3 protein, giving no DNA. The listing records 300,000 to 500,000 distinct CDR3 sequences. Sequencing was done on a sample of blood T cells: a sorted CD56 or NKG2C T cell subset, CD4+ or CD8+ T cells, or bulk PBMC T cells (not recorded which). The chain carries TRBV7-9 and TRBJ2-1. The TCR was taken from a woman aged 50 to 65 in good health. CDR3 sequence reads: CASSPSVSYNEQFF.